A selection of T cell receptor beta chains follows, all from one sample in a study of blood T cell repertoires in COVID-19. Libraries were prepared by immunoSEQ multiplex PCR; TCRdb keeps only in-frame clonotypes and omits some of them. The data show under 350,000 clones, around 86% seen once. Sequencing was done on a sample of PBMCs or T cells enriched from blood (not recorded which). The receptors derive from a woman between 40 and 55 years old with acute COVID-19. Both conserved end residues are part of each CDR3. Each record gives: J gene, clone size, D gene, V gene, CDR3 protein, CDR3 DNA. A D gene is named only where the DNA matches it firmly. Clone size is given for some rows only: seen once, a few or many times, or a class if the clone is expanded.

j_call: TRBJ1-1; clone_size: few; d_call: .; v_call: TRBV29-1; cdr3_aa: CSVEWGENTEAFF; cdr3_nt: TGCAGCGTTGAATGGGGGGAGAACACTGAAGCTTTCTTT
j_call: TRBJ2-2; clone_size: .; d_call: TRBD2; v_call: TRBV7-2; cdr3_aa: CASSPETSLLFSGELFF; cdr3_nt: TGTGCCAGCAGCCCAGAGACTAGCCTCTTGTTCAGCGGGGAGCTGTTTTTT
j_call: TRBJ2-7; clone_size: .; d_call: .; v_call: TRBV5-6; cdr3_aa: CASSLLTEQYF; cdr3_nt: TGTGCCAGCAGCTTGTTGACAGAGCAGTACTTC
j_call: TRBJ2-1; clone_size: .; d_call: TRBD1; v_call: TRBV11-3; cdr3_aa: CASSRSTGVAEQFF; cdr3_nt: TGTGCCAGCAGCCGATCGACAGGGGTAGCGGAGCAGTTCTTC
j_call: TRBJ1-1; clone_size: .; d_call: .; v_call: TRBV7-2; cdr3_aa: CASSLRAGTTEAFF; cdr3_nt: TGTGCCAGCAGCTTAAGGGCGGGGACCACTGAAGCTTTCTTT
j_call: TRBJ1-1; clone_size: .; d_call: TRBD1; v_call: TRBV4-1; cdr3_aa: CASSPETGTGGRTEAFF; cdr3_nt: TGCGCCAGCAGCCCAGAAACCGGGACAGGGGGCCGCACTGAAGCTTTCTTT
j_call: TRBJ1-5; clone_size: .; d_call: .; v_call: TRBV6-5; cdr3_aa: CASSSQGGRNQPQHF; cdr3_nt: TGTGCCAGCAGTTCCCAGGGTGGACGCAATCAGCCCCAGCATTTT
j_call: TRBJ1-1; clone_size: .; d_call: .; v_call: TRBV18; cdr3_aa: CASSPLQDTEAFF; cdr3_nt: TGTGCCAGCTCACCACTACAGGACACTGAAGCTTTCTTT
j_call: TRBJ2-1; clone_size: .; d_call: .; v_call: TRBV21-1; cdr3_aa: CASSSLPVPKFF; cdr3_nt: TGTGCCAGCAGTTCGCTGCCAGTCCCCAAGTTCTTC
j_call: TRBJ2-2; clone_size: .; d_call: .; v_call: TRBV2; cdr3_aa: CASSRLQNTGELFF; cdr3_nt: TGTGCCAGCAGCAGGTTACAGAACACCGGGGAGCTGTTTTTT
j_call: TRBJ2-3; clone_size: .; d_call: .; v_call: TRBV13; cdr3_aa: CASSYAGPYTDTQYF; cdr3_nt: TGTGCCAGCAGTTACGCGGGACCCTACACAGATACGCAGTATTTT
j_call: TRBJ1-3; clone_size: .; d_call: .; v_call: TRBV11-1; cdr3_aa: CASSLSSGDRDTIYF; cdr3_nt: TGTGCCAGCAGCTTGTCTTCAGGGGATCGGGACACCATATATTTT
j_call: TRBJ2-3; clone_size: once; d_call: .; v_call: TRBV15; cdr3_aa: CATSRDIGQAYTDTQYF; cdr3_nt: TGTGCCACCAGCAGAGACATTGGCCAGGCCTATACAGATACGCAGTATTTT
j_call: TRBJ2-7; clone_size: .; d_call: TRBD2; v_call: TRBV14; cdr3_aa: CASSHSGGRYEQYF; cdr3_nt: TGTGCCAGCAGCCACAGCGGGGGCCGCTACGAGCAGTACTTC
j_call: TRBJ2-7; clone_size: .; d_call: TRBD1; v_call: TRBV23-1; cdr3_aa: CASSALRGQGTYEQYF; cdr3_nt: TGCGCCAGCAGCGCGTTACGGGGACAGGGGACCTACGAGCAGTACTTC
j_call: TRBJ2-3; clone_size: .; d_call: TRBD2; v_call: TRBV7-2; cdr3_aa: CASSTGLAGVSDTQYF; cdr3_nt: TGTGCCAGCAGCACCGGACTAGCGGGAGTATCAGATACGCAGTATTTT
j_call: TRBJ1-2; clone_size: .; d_call: .; v_call: TRBV28; cdr3_aa: CASRPGSKPNYGYTF; cdr3_nt: TGTGCCAGCAGACCCGGGTCCAAACCTAACTATGGCTACACCTTC
j_call: TRBJ2-5; clone_size: once; d_call: TRBD2; v_call: TRBV11-1; cdr3_aa: CASSGRSGRHQETQYF; cdr3_nt: TGTGCCAGCAGCGGACGTAGCGGGAGGCACCAAGAGACCCAGTACTTC
j_call: TRBJ2-3; clone_size: .; d_call: .; v_call: TRBV25-1; cdr3_aa: CASSDPRLITDTQYF; cdr3_nt: TGTGCCAGCAGTGACCCTAGGCTAATCACAGATACGCAGTATTTT
j_call: TRBJ1-5; clone_size: few; d_call: .; v_call: TRBV20-1; cdr3_aa: CSASQGGSYSNQPQHF; cdr3_nt: TGCAGTGCTAGTCAAGGGGGAAGTTATAGCAATCAGCCCCAGCATTTT
j_call: TRBJ1-1; clone_size: few; d_call: TRBD1; v_call: TRBV25-1; cdr3_aa: CASSSLGQSNTEAFF; cdr3_nt: TGTGCCAGCAGTTCCCTGGGACAGTCCAACACTGAAGCTTTCTTT
j_call: TRBJ1-1; clone_size: few; d_call: .; v_call: TRBV5-1; cdr3_aa: CASSLDRTEAFF; cdr3_nt: TGCGCCAGCAGCTTGGATCGTACTGAAGCTTTCTTT
j_call: TRBJ2-7; clone_size: many; d_call: TRBD1; v_call: TRBV11-1; cdr3_aa: CASSWDRAYEQYF; cdr3_nt: TGTGCCAGCAGCTGGGACAGAGCCTACGAGCAGTACTTC
j_call: TRBJ2-3; clone_size: .; d_call: .; v_call: TRBV29-1; cdr3_aa: CSVDVDRSTDTQYF; cdr3_nt: TGCAGCGTTGATGTGGACAGAAGCACAGATACGCAGTATTTT
j_call: TRBJ1-4; clone_size: .; d_call: .; v_call: TRBV19; cdr3_aa: CASSIVPGEKLFF; cdr3_nt: TGTGCCAGTAGTATAGTCCCAGGTGAAAAACTGTTTTTT
j_call: TRBJ1-2; clone_size: .; d_call: TRBD1; v_call: TRBV7-9; cdr3_aa: CASSPRQGSWGYTF; cdr3_nt: TGTGCCAGCAGCCCAAGACAGGGGAGTTGGGGCTACACCTTC
j_call: TRBJ1-2; clone_size: .; d_call: .; v_call: TRBV4-2; cdr3_aa: CASSHPPRGRFGGYTF; cdr3_nt: TGTGCCAGCAGCCACCCCCCTAGGGGCAGGTTCGGTGGCTACACCTTC
j_call: TRBJ1-1; clone_size: .; d_call: TRBD1; v_call: TRBV7-3; cdr3_aa: CASSLDRAVNTEAFF; cdr3_nt: TGTGCCAGCAGCTTAGACAGGGCGGTTAACACTGAAGCTTTCTTT
j_call: TRBJ2-7; clone_size: few; d_call: .; v_call: TRBV3-1/TRBV3-2; cdr3_aa: CASSPQAHSYEQYF; cdr3_nt: TGTGCCAGCAGCCCCCAGGCCCACTCCTACGAGCAGTACTTC
j_call: TRBJ2-1; clone_size: .; d_call: TRBD2; v_call: TRBV9; cdr3_aa: CASSTTSGTSYNEQFF; cdr3_nt: TGTGCCAGCAGCACGACGAGCGGGACCTCCTACAATGAGCAGTTCTTC
j_call: TRBJ2-1; clone_size: .; d_call: TRBD1; v_call: TRBV18; cdr3_aa: CASSPQMAGGPNNEQFF; cdr3_nt: TGTGCCAGCTCACCACAAATGGCAGGGGGCCCTAACAATGAGCAGTTCTTC
j_call: TRBJ2-3; clone_size: .; d_call: TRBD2; v_call: TRBV3-1/TRBV3-2; cdr3_aa: CASSQGLAGVVDTQYF; cdr3_nt: TGTGCCAGCAGCCAAGGACTAGCGGGAGTAGTAGATACGCAGTATTTT
j_call: TRBJ1-2; clone_size: .; d_call: TRBD1; v_call: TRBV4-2; cdr3_aa: CASSQVTGGGGYTF; cdr3_nt: TGTGCCAGCAGCCAAGTGACAGGGGGCGGTGGCTACACCTTC
j_call: TRBJ2-5; clone_size: .; d_call: TRBD2; v_call: TRBV27; cdr3_aa: CASKRLAGGVQETQYF; cdr3_nt: TGTGCCAGCAAAAGGCTAGCGGGAGGGGTACAAGAGACCCAGTACTTC
j_call: TRBJ1-4; clone_size: .; d_call: .; v_call: TRBV19; cdr3_aa: CASSRQGRNEKLFF; cdr3_nt: TGTGCCAGTAGTCGGCAGGGGAGAAATGAAAAACTGTTTTTT
j_call: TRBJ2-7; clone_size: once; d_call: .; v_call: TRBV14; cdr3_aa: CASSHIPGLTTYEQYF; cdr3_nt: TGTGCCAGCAGCCATATACCGGGACTTACCACCTACGAGCAGTACTTC
j_call: TRBJ2-2; clone_size: few; d_call: TRBD2; v_call: TRBV6-2/TRBV6-3; cdr3_aa: CASSYGTSGGAITGELFF; cdr3_nt: TGTGCCAGCAGTTATGGGACTAGCGGGGGGGCGATCACCGGGGAGCTGTTTTTT
j_call: TRBJ1-1; clone_size: .; d_call: TRBD1; v_call: TRBV4-3; cdr3_aa: CASSRGQEVAEAFF; cdr3_nt: TGCGCCAGCAGCCGGGGACAGGAGGTGGCTGAAGCTTTCTTT
j_call: TRBJ2-5; clone_size: few; d_call: .; v_call: TRBV3-1/TRBV3-2; cdr3_aa: CASSPPTSGAETQYF; cdr3_nt: TGTGCCAGCAGCCCACCGACTTCAGGGGCGGAGACCCAGTACTTC
j_call: TRBJ1-6; clone_size: few; d_call: .; v_call: TRBV7-6; cdr3_aa: CASSFDARQSNSPLHF; cdr3_nt: TGTGCCAGCAGCTTCGACGCCCGACAGAGTAATTCACCCCTCCACTTT
j_call: TRBJ1-2; clone_size: few; d_call: TRBD1; v_call: TRBV7-9; cdr3_aa: CASSLPDRKNYGYTF; cdr3_nt: TGTGCCAGCAGCTTACCGGACAGGAAGAACTATGGCTACACCTTC
j_call: TRBJ2-7; clone_size: .; d_call: .; v_call: TRBV11-2; cdr3_aa: CASSLRTTDHEQYF; cdr3_nt: TGTGCCAGCAGCTTGCGTACGACAGACCACGAGCAGTACTTC
j_call: TRBJ2-4; clone_size: .; d_call: TRBD1; v_call: TRBV6-2/TRBV6-3; cdr3_aa: CASSKTGGLGNIQYF; cdr3_nt: TGTGCCAGCAGTAAAACAGGGGGCTTGGGCAACATTCAGTACTTC
j_call: TRBJ2-7; clone_size: .; d_call: .; v_call: TRBV18; cdr3_aa: CASSRTGNSYEQYF; cdr3_nt: TGTGCCAGCTCGCGAACAGGGAACTCCTACGAGCAGTACTTC
j_call: TRBJ2-1; clone_size: .; d_call: TRBD2; v_call: TRBV9; cdr3_aa: CASSVLGTAGINEQFF; cdr3_nt: TGTGCCAGCAGCGTCCTGGGAACAGCGGGGATCAATGAGCAGTTCTTC
j_call: TRBJ2-3; clone_size: .; d_call: TRBD1; v_call: TRBV19; cdr3_aa: CASSPQDRGNTDTQYF; cdr3_nt: TGTGCCAGTAGTCCACAGGACAGGGGGAACACAGATACGCAGTATTTT
j_call: TRBJ1-5; clone_size: .; d_call: TRBD1; v_call: TRBV19; cdr3_aa: CASTKIRQGPVYSNQPQHF; cdr3_nt: TGTGCCAGTACAAAGATCCGACAGGGCCCGGTGTATAGCAATCAGCCCCAGCATTTT
j_call: TRBJ1-1; clone_size: .; d_call: .; v_call: TRBV27; cdr3_aa: CASIGPMNTEAFF; cdr3_nt: TGTGCCAGCATTGGGCCGATGAACACTGAAGCTTTCTTT
j_call: TRBJ1-1; clone_size: .; d_call: TRBD1; v_call: TRBV9; cdr3_aa: CASSVGAGGMNTEAFF; cdr3_nt: TGTGCCAGCAGCGTAGGGGCAGGGGGTATGAACACTGAAGCTTTCTTT
j_call: TRBJ1-1; clone_size: .; d_call: .; v_call: TRBV3-1/TRBV3-2; cdr3_aa: CASSQVGQSEAFF; cdr3_nt: TGTGCCAGCAGCCAAGTAGGACAGTCTGAAGCTTTCTTT
j_call: TRBJ1-2; clone_size: .; d_call: .; v_call: TRBV4-2; cdr3_aa: CASSQRSTGHYGYTF; cdr3_nt: TGTGCCAGCAGCCAGAGAAGTACAGGGCACTATGGCTACACCTTC